This TCR beta chain was retrieved from a study of T cells in women clearing cervical HPV infection (dated by TCRdb to between 2017 and 2018). Context from the whole study: The cases were 25 to 30 women with histologically confirmed HPV16-related CIN3 or worse, and 2 of those women had invasive cancers. Controls were around 25 women whose single incident HPV16 infection cleared within 12 months without precancer or cancer developing. Case blood was taken at the visit when the lesion was first identified, whereas control blood was taken when infection was no longer detected. Among cases, blood sampling occurred a median of about 150 days after lesion detection, with an interquartile range of about 90 to 230 days. Since HLA typing was available for only a few women, HLA type could not be ruled out as a confounder. The exploratory proof-of-principle case-control study was nested within the Guanacaste HPV Natural History Study in Costa Rica and compared TCR repertoires across cervical HPV16 outcomes. Cases were matched to controls by age within five years and by the year the sample was collected. Cases had a median age of approximately 35 years compared with 38 to 40 for controls, and baseline characteristics showed no significant differences between the groups. In the parent cohort, 9,000 to 13,000 women aged 18 or older were enrolled in Guanacaste, Costa Rica, during about 1993 to 1994 and were followed for seven years. Quality controls consisted of five blinded duplicates per group, for a total of about 60 samples made up of some 50 participants and ten or so replicates. The full study reports these points: Random forest classifiers combining richness and V gene abundances distinguished cases from controls with an estimated AUC of roughly 0.83. Cases had lower TRBV6-7 relative abundance than controls (about 0.1% versus 0.15%; Bonferroni P = 0.0008). TCR repertoire richness was significantly higher in CIN3+ cases than in controls across sequencing depths, while evenness did not differ. T-cell numbers per sample were unknown, so richness differences could reflect varying T-cell content rather than repertoire biology. The cross-sectional design could not show whether associations preceded infection or resulted from it; effector/memory subsets and HPV-specific T cells were not isolated.

For this clone: Its antigen is not yet known. The CDR3 end falls 3 residues outside the read, so it is completed with the germline J gene.

Every participant had a single incident cervical HPV16 infection, and prevalent HPV16 infections were excluded. Cervical HPV DNA was detected with MY09/MY11 PCR, and genotyping was done with dot-blot hybridization. Under 17 mL of heparinized blood was centrifuged, after which the buffy coat was aliquoted, frozen at -30 degrees C, and then stored at -80 degrees C. Genomic DNA was extracted from buffy coat specimens using QIAGEN kits. Using the immunoSEQ assay, multiplex PCR amplified TCR beta CDR3 regions from an average of approximately 1,100 ng of genomic DNA per sample. To correct primer bias, the assay used a complete synthetic TCR repertoire to set an amplification baseline. The amplicons were sequenced on the Illumina platform. The paper's processing steps were these. Sequences were error-corrected by clustering with frequency ratios and a modified nearest-neighbor algorithm and were then analyzed in the immunoSEQ Analyzer with IMGT gene definitions. TCR richness and evenness were averaged over 20 rarefaction repeats at each rarefaction depth, excluding samples with fewer sequences than the depth. Wilcoxon rank sum tests with FDR correction were used to compare relative abundances of V, D and J genes between the groups. Blinded duplicates gave an intraclass correlation of about 96% for TCR richness and an average of about 76% across 66 gene segments. The source is immuneACCESS, and TCRdb retained only in-frame sequences with V and J called. Part of the clones is not carried over; for the studies checked, unresolved V genes explain less than half of this, and the remainder is unexplained. D and trimming were read from the DNA, whereas the V and J calls and clone size are those reported in that table. This sample's clone table shows tens of thousands of clones. Around 3% of the sample is taken by the ten largest.

The germline V gene yields SNHLY for CDR1 and FYNNEI for CDR2. The CDR3 holds 13 amino acids from the cysteine to the phenylalanine. Sequencing covers 30 bases of the CDR3, shown here with the frame starting at base 1. The junction carries 12 bases between V and J, which are trimmed by 4 bases and 8 bases respectively. Sequencing was carried out using blood buffy coat. The TCR sequence derives from a woman between 18 and 70 years old with a cervical HPV16 infection that either progressed to CIN3+ or cleared (not recorded which). The chain is made from TRBV2 and TRBJ2-1; TRBD1 could be the D gene, as 5 bases match. The covered CDR3 bases are TGTGCCAGCAGTGTTCCAGGGATCGATGAG. Its amino acids are CASSVPGIDE. The whole CDR3 reads CASSVPGIDEQFF.